Listed below are T cell receptor beta chains from one sample, sequenced in a study of Ad26.COV2.S vaccination and SARS-CoV-2 variants. TCRdb's table, derived via immunoSEQ multiplex PCR, lists solely in-frame clones and lacks some. The sample comprises 350,000 to 450,000 clones, 92% of which are singletons, and about 1.7% rests with the top ten. The sequenced sample was peripheral blood, obtained in a trial of Ad26.COV2.S vaccine versus placebo. These receptors all come from a person between 18 and 65 years old who received the Ad26.COV2.S COVID-19 vaccine or a placebo. The CDR3 runs from the conserved cysteine through the conserved F or W. The D gene is left open where the match is weak. The size entry is marked missing in some rows and otherwise reads once, few, many or a size class.

CDR3nt: TGTGCCAGCAGTTTGCCCTTTAAGGAGACCCAGTACTTC
CDR3aa: CASSLPFKETQYF
v_gene: TRBV12-3/TRBV12-4
abundance: -
d_gene: -
j_gene: TRBJ2-5

CDR3nt: TGTGCCAGTAGTAACCAGGGGAGTAGGACCGGGGAGCTGTTTTTT
CDR3aa: CASSNQGSRTGELFF
v_gene: TRBV19
abundance: -
d_gene: -
j_gene: TRBJ2-2

CDR3nt: TGTGCCAGCAGATCCACAGGGTACACTGAAGCTTTCTTT
CDR3aa: CASRSTGYTEAFF
v_gene: TRBV12-3/TRBV12-4
abundance: -
d_gene: -
j_gene: TRBJ1-1

CDR3nt: TGTGCCAGCAACATAGCAGGGGGACTCCTACAAGAGACCCAGTACTTC
CDR3aa: CASNIAGGLLQETQYF
v_gene: TRBV7-2
abundance: -
d_gene: -
j_gene: TRBJ2-5

CDR3nt: TGTGCCAGCAGCTCGGAGCTGAAAACCACAGGGTCTTCCACCTTC
CDR3aa: CASSSELKTTGSSTF
v_gene: TRBV5-4
abundance: once
d_gene: -
j_gene: TRBJ1-2

CDR3nt: TGTGCCAGCAGCTTTGCTTCCGGGGGTCAGCCCCAGCATTTT
CDR3aa: CASSFASGGQPQHF
v_gene: TRBV5-5
abundance: -
d_gene: -
j_gene: TRBJ1-5

CDR3nt: TGCGCCAGCAGCCAAGAATCCTATCAGCCCCAGCATTTT
CDR3aa: CASSQESYQPQHF
v_gene: TRBV4-3
abundance: -
d_gene: -
j_gene: TRBJ1-5

CDR3nt: TGTGCCAGCAGCCCCTCGGGACAGGGCAATTCACCCCTCCACTTT
CDR3aa: CASSPSGQGNSPLHF
v_gene: TRBV13
abundance: few
d_gene: TRBD1
j_gene: TRBJ1-6

CDR3nt: TGTGCCAGCACCCCACCCGTCGGGGTTGGCTGGGGGGGAAATGGCTACACCTTC
CDR3aa: CASTPPVGVGWGGNGYTF
v_gene: TRBV28
abundance: -
d_gene: -
j_gene: TRBJ1-2

CDR3nt: TGTGCCAGTAGCCAGGGATCTTCCTTATACGAGCAGTACTTC
CDR3aa: CASSQGSSLYEQYF
v_gene: TRBV19
abundance: -
d_gene: -
j_gene: TRBJ2-7

CDR3nt: TGTGCCAGCAGTGGAATTAATGAAAAACTGTTTTTT
CDR3aa: CASSGINEKLFF
v_gene: TRBV12-3/TRBV12-4
abundance: -
d_gene: -
j_gene: TRBJ1-4

CDR3nt: TGTGCCTGGAGTGGACTAGCTGGAGGGACCCAGTACTTC
CDR3aa: CAWSGLAGGTQYF
v_gene: TRBV30
abundance: -
d_gene: TRBD2
j_gene: TRBJ2-5

CDR3nt: TGTGCCAGAAGCTCTGGTGGCTCGGGGGATCCGAATTCACCCCTCCACTTT
CDR3aa: CARSSGGSGDPNSPLHF
v_gene: TRBV5-3
abundance: -
d_gene: -
j_gene: TRBJ1-6

CDR3nt: TGTGCCACTGCAAGCGGTATTTACGAGCAGTACTTC
CDR3aa: CATASGIYEQYF
v_gene: TRBV6-6
abundance: few
d_gene: -
j_gene: TRBJ2-7

CDR3nt: TGCGCCAGCAGCTTGGAACGGGGCGGGGGAAACACTGAAGCTTTCTTT
CDR3aa: CASSLERGGGNTEAFF
v_gene: TRBV5-1
abundance: -
d_gene: -
j_gene: TRBJ1-1

CDR3nt: TGTGCCAGCACCCAGATCCCGGGGTCCAGGGAGCAGTACTTC
CDR3aa: CASTQIPGSREQYF
v_gene: TRBV11-2
abundance: once
d_gene: -
j_gene: TRBJ2-7

CDR3nt: TGTGCCAGCAGTTTTGGACCCAACTACGAGCAGTACTTC
CDR3aa: CASSFGPNYEQYF
v_gene: TRBV27
abundance: -
d_gene: -
j_gene: TRBJ2-7

CDR3nt: TGTGCCAGCAGTTTAGGGACGGGACTCGAGATCTACGAGCAGTACTTC
CDR3aa: CASSLGTGLEIYEQYF
v_gene: TRBV27
abundance: -
d_gene: -
j_gene: TRBJ2-7

CDR3nt: TGTGCCAGCAGCTTAGACAGGGGGACCTACGAGCAGTACTTC
CDR3aa: CASSLDRGTYEQYF
v_gene: TRBV7-9
abundance: few
d_gene: TRBD1
j_gene: TRBJ2-7

CDR3nt: TGTGCCAGCAAGGACAGTCCAATTGTGTATCAGCCCCAGCATTTT
CDR3aa: CASKDSPIVYQPQHF
v_gene: TRBV6-6
abundance: -
d_gene: -
j_gene: TRBJ1-5

CDR3nt: TGTGCCAGCAAGCTCCAGGGGGGAGACGGCTACACCTTC
CDR3aa: CASKLQGGDGYTF
v_gene: TRBV27
abundance: -
d_gene: TRBD1
j_gene: TRBJ1-2

CDR3nt: TGTGCCAGCACCCTCCTCGGAGAGAATTCACCCCTCCACTTT
CDR3aa: CASTLLGENSPLHF
v_gene: TRBV13
abundance: -
d_gene: -
j_gene: TRBJ1-6

CDR3nt: TGTGCCAGCAGCTTAGGGACCCCCGTCGAAGCTTTCTTT
CDR3aa: CASSLGTPVEAFF
v_gene: TRBV7-2
abundance: -
d_gene: -
j_gene: TRBJ1-1

CDR3nt: TGCGCCAGCGGGCGGGGAATGGACACTGAAGCTTTCTTT
CDR3aa: CASGRGMDTEAFF
v_gene: TRBV5-1
abundance: -
d_gene: -
j_gene: TRBJ1-1

CDR3nt: TGTGCCAGTAGCCGATCGACAGGGTTCACCGGGGAGCTGTTTTTT
CDR3aa: CASSRSTGFTGELFF
v_gene: TRBV19
abundance: -
d_gene: TRBD1
j_gene: TRBJ2-2

CDR3nt: TGTGCCAGCAGCCCCGCGGGAACTAATGAAAAACTGTTTTTT
CDR3aa: CASSPAGTNEKLFF
v_gene: TRBV5-8
abundance: -
d_gene: -
j_gene: TRBJ1-4

CDR3nt: TGTGCCAGCAGCCTAGGGACAGGGAAGGGTTACAATGAGCAGTTCTTC
CDR3aa: CASSLGTGKGYNEQFF
v_gene: TRBV7-2
abundance: once
d_gene: TRBD1
j_gene: TRBJ2-1

CDR3nt: TGTGCCAGCAGCCTTAGCGGGGGCCCCCAAGAGACCCAGTACTTC
CDR3aa: CASSLSGGPQETQYF
v_gene: TRBV7-2
abundance: -
d_gene: TRBD2
j_gene: TRBJ2-5

CDR3nt: TGTGCCAGCAGCGCGCACTCCGTCGACAATACGCAGTATTTT
CDR3aa: CASSAHSVDNTQYF
v_gene: TRBV6-5
abundance: once
d_gene: -
j_gene: TRBJ2-3

CDR3nt: TGTGCCAGCAGCCCTCAGGTCGGATCTAATGGCTACACCTTC
CDR3aa: CASSPQVGSNGYTF
v_gene: TRBV7-9
abundance: -
d_gene: -
j_gene: TRBJ1-2

CDR3nt: TGTGCCAGCAGCTCATCCGGGACAGGGATTCGCGCTTTCTTT
CDR3aa: CASSSSGTGIRAFF
v_gene: TRBV28
abundance: once
d_gene: TRBD1
j_gene: TRBJ1-1

CDR3nt: TGCGCCAGCAGCCAAGATTTAACATACCTGCAGACTGAAGCTTTCTTT
CDR3aa: CASSQDLTYLQTEAFF
v_gene: TRBV4-1
abundance: few
d_gene: -
j_gene: TRBJ1-1

CDR3nt: TGTGCCAGCTCAAGGACTAGCGGGGACAATGAGCAGTTCTTC
CDR3aa: CASSRTSGDNEQFF
v_gene: TRBV18
abundance: -
d_gene: TRBD2
j_gene: TRBJ2-1

CDR3nt: TGTGCCAGCAGCAGCTGGAGCGACCCCTATGGCTACACCTTC
CDR3aa: CASSSWSDPYGYTF
v_gene: TRBV11-2
abundance: -
d_gene: -
j_gene: TRBJ1-2

CDR3nt: TGTGCCAGCAGTTTGGTGTTCGGGGGCGTGAACACTGAAGCTTTCTTT
CDR3aa: CASSLVFGGVNTEAFF
v_gene: TRBV27
abundance: -
d_gene: -
j_gene: TRBJ1-1

CDR3nt: TGCAGCGTTCTGACAGGGGAACAAGAGACCCAGTACTTC
CDR3aa: CSVLTGEQETQYF
v_gene: TRBV29-1
abundance: once
d_gene: TRBD1
j_gene: TRBJ2-5

CDR3nt: TGTGCCAGCAGTGACCCTGGACAGGGGGCGATCTATGGCTACACCTTC
CDR3aa: CASSDPGQGAIYGYTF
v_gene: TRBV6-1
abundance: -
d_gene: TRBD1
j_gene: TRBJ1-2

CDR3nt: TGTGCCAGCAGTTCCCGGGCAGGGGCTAACTATGGCTACACCTTC
CDR3aa: CASSSRAGANYGYTF
v_gene: TRBV6-5
abundance: -
d_gene: -
j_gene: TRBJ1-2

CDR3nt: TGTGCCAGCAGTTCCAGGACAGGGGAGGATGAAAAACTGTTTTTT
CDR3aa: CASSSRTGEDEKLFF
v_gene: TRBV28
abundance: -
d_gene: TRBD1
j_gene: TRBJ1-4

CDR3nt: TGTGCCACCAGCAGAGAAGCCGGCCGCAATCAGCCCCAGCATTTT
CDR3aa: CATSREAGRNQPQHF
v_gene: TRBV15
abundance: -
d_gene: -
j_gene: TRBJ1-5

CDR3nt: TGTGCCAGCAGCCGGGACCCACTTTCCTACGAGCAGTACTTC
CDR3aa: CASSRDPLSYEQYF
v_gene: TRBV7-7
abundance: -
d_gene: -
j_gene: TRBJ2-7

CDR3nt: TGTGCCAGCAGTGAATTGGGCCACCTGAACACTGAAGCTTTCTTT
CDR3aa: CASSELGHLNTEAFF
v_gene: TRBV2
abundance: -
d_gene: -
j_gene: TRBJ1-1

CDR3nt: TGTGCCAGCAGCTCGCACAGGGGGCGCGTGGAGACCCAGTACTTC
CDR3aa: CASSSHRGRVETQYF
v_gene: TRBV7-6
abundance: -
d_gene: TRBD1
j_gene: TRBJ2-5

CDR3nt: TGTGCCAGCAGCTTAGAAGTAGGGGGCAGGGGGGTTAATGAAAAACTGTTTTTT
CDR3aa: CASSLEVGGRGVNEKLFF
v_gene: TRBV7-2
abundance: -
d_gene: TRBD1
j_gene: TRBJ1-4